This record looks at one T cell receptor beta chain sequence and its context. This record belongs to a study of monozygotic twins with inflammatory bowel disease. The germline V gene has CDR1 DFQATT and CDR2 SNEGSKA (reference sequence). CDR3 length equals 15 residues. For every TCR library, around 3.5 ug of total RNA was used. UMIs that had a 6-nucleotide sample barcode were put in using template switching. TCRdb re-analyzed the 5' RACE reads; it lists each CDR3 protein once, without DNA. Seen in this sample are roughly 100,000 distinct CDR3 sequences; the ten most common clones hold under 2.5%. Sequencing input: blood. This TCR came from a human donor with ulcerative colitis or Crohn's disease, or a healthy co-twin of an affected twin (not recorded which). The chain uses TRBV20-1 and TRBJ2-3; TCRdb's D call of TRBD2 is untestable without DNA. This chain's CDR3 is CSALALAFSTDTQYF.